This T cell receptor (beta chain) is from a study of blood T cell repertoires in COVID-19 (dated by TCRdb to the early 2020s). A note on the overall study: The collaborator samples originated in the United States, Italy and Spain and spanned the acute and convalescent phases of COVID-19. The material from the prospective study consisted of cDNA or gDNA derived from T cells, B-cell-depleted T cells, or PBMCs. Subjects who had been exposed to COVID-19, were actively infected with it, or had recovered from it provided the deeply sampled blood TCRbeta repertoires that made up the dataset. The repertoires were released in a freely available public database intended as a resource for research on the immune response to SARS-CoV-2. The samples were drawn from two sources: the first 160 participants of the ongoing ImmuneRACE study, and 950 to 1,500 subjects contributed by 6 global collaborators. Nearly every sample came with metadata listing a de-identified subject ID, COVID-19 status, age in years and sex. Where available, HLA class I and class II types were taken from metadata supplied by the sample provider and were not determined by assay-based typing. Paper-wide results and their limitations: The amount of clinical and demographic metadata varied by source and participant and was provided uncurated.

Between the V and J ends, shortened by 6 bases and 8 bases respectively, the junction contains 14 bases. The CDR3, cysteine through phenylalanine, is 12 amino acids long. The retained sequence is limited to the CDR3, 36 bases, with the frame set at the first base. CDR1 and CDR2, per the germline V gene, are MNHEY and SVGEGT. Enrolling through a virtual design, the prospective study's participants ranged in age from roughly 18 to 90 years and lived across around 25 United States geographic areas. In the prospective study, participants were assigned to cohorts based on the clinical history participants reported in a screening survey and a study questionnaire. Recovered participants in ImmuneRACE Cohort 3 were defined by two consecutive negative NP/OP PCR tests, clearance by a healthcare professional, or resolution of symptoms. Each participant in the prospective study had whole blood, serum and a nasopharyngeal or oropharyngeal swab collected by mobile phlebotomists. Over a roughly two-month period, participants in the prospective study had the option of providing additional blood draws and questionnaires. Blood samples from the prospective study were shipped frozen or at room temperature prior to DNA extraction.

TCRbeta CDR3 regions were amplified from genomic DNA using the immunoSEQ Assay, a bias-controlled multiplex PCR. Per the source publication's procedure: The number of nucleated cells in each sample was estimated from the amplification of reference gene primers within the assay. To quantify the absolute abundance of each unique TCRbeta CDR3 rearrangement, sequence reads were collapsed and filtered. For each sample, productive Simpson clonality was calculated as the square root of Simpson's diversity index over productive rearrangements. TCRdb re-hosts the immuneACCESS table, in-frame sequences only. Its copies lack some clones; in the studies checked, an unresolved V gene accounts for under half of them, and the cause for the rest is not known. The V and J calls and clone size were taken over from that table, and D and trimming were inferred from the DNA. The sample records 250,000 to 300,000 clones, 88% of which are singletons. The ten largest clones add up to about 1% of the sample.

To note about this clone: Its cognate antigen has yet to be identified. No base-level quality is on record; no much larger clone is a single base apart.

What was sequenced was PBMCs or T cells enriched from blood (not recorded which). This TCR derives from a woman in her twenties or thirties who had recovered from COVID-19. The V gene is TRBV6-2 or TRBV6-3 and the J gene is TRBJ2-7, with no confident D gene call. The DNA reads TGTGCCAGCAGCCCCCCCATCCTAAAGCAGTACTTC. This translates into CASSPPILKQYF.